These T cell receptor beta chains were read from a single sample in a study of T cells of healthy individuals. TCRdb re-called the 5' RACE reads through MiXCR, storing one row per CDR3 protein. The table records under 70,000 distinct CDR3 sequences, about 14% of them present only once. These receptors came from a human donor in good health. The conserved cysteine and the conserved F or W are not part of the CDR3 here.

v_call: TRBV7-9
cdr3_aa: ASGQYEQY

v_call: TRBV29-1
cdr3_aa: SVAVLPTDTQY

v_call: TRBV6-6
cdr3_aa: ASSYHREGTEAF

v_call: TRBV12-3/TRBV12-4
cdr3_aa: ASSSTGGNTEAF

v_call: TRBV30
cdr3_aa: AWIGGFIPEAF

v_call: TRBV5-5
cdr3_aa: ASSLGQRSYNEQF

v_call: TRBV7-2
cdr3_aa: ASSPSGSGLRETQY

v_call: TRBV9
cdr3_aa: ASSTRPYEQY

v_call: TRBV28
cdr3_aa: ASSLQSGGASGYT

v_call: TRBV12-3/TRBV12-4
cdr3_aa: ASSLAASGGHEQF

v_call: TRBV10-2
cdr3_aa: ASSVRASNQPQH

v_call: TRBV18
cdr3_aa: ASSPSGKDQPQH

v_call: TRBV3-2
cdr3_aa: ASSAPGRNSYEQY

v_call: TRBV6-2/TRBV6-3
cdr3_aa: ASSETSGNQETQY

v_call: TRBV28
cdr3_aa: ASSLRVGVNQPQH

v_call: TRBV19
cdr3_aa: ASRNTLDLQETQY

v_call: TRBV7-2
cdr3_aa: ASRSGERRGTDTQY

v_call: TRBV9
cdr3_aa: ASSASLLAAEQF

v_call: TRBV7-2
cdr3_aa: ASSLVGSGGGLSDTQY

v_call: TRBV19
cdr3_aa: ARTGTGNKRADTQY

v_call: TRBV20-1
cdr3_aa: SARGAGEHQPQH

v_call: TRBV30
cdr3_aa: AWRPGTVRMGLF

v_call: TRBV2
cdr3_aa: ASSVGTTGGPDTQY

v_call: TRBV7-2
cdr3_aa: ASSRGAQGGYT

v_call: TRBV2
cdr3_aa: ASSPRTSGAETQY

v_call: TRBV5-6
cdr3_aa: ASSARFEAF

v_call: TRBV5-1
cdr3_aa: ASQPQAISYNEQF

v_call: TRBV7-8
cdr3_aa: ASSLYPPEGNEKLF

v_call: TRBV5-1
cdr3_aa: ASSLLTGGTGELF

v_call: TRBV5-1
cdr3_aa: ASSSQANTEAF

v_call: TRBV7-2
cdr3_aa: ASSPGSGSLDTQY

v_call: TRBV2
cdr3_aa: ASSPFSGRGEQY

v_call: TRBV5-1
cdr3_aa: ASSLSQTSSKETQY

v_call: TRBV9
cdr3_aa: ASSASGTPNTGELF

v_call: TRBV7-9
cdr3_aa: ASTQSGARDYGYT

v_call: TRBV20-1
cdr3_aa: SAALAGVTGANVLT

v_call: TRBV2
cdr3_aa: ASSETFRTSAEQF

v_call: TRBV20-1
cdr3_aa: SAGGTGFADEQF

v_call: TRBV12-3/TRBV12-4
cdr3_aa: ASSLRTGPNEKLF

v_call: TRBV3-1
cdr3_aa: ASSQDRRVGYEQY

v_call: TRBV29-1
cdr3_aa: GVDKGNTGELF

v_call: TRBV29-1
cdr3_aa: SVPRGSGTGMATDTQY

v_call: TRBV6-1
cdr3_aa: ASSTRKGAGQPQH